Listed below are T cell receptor beta chains from one sample, sequenced in a study of cytomegalovirus exposure and HLA in healthy donors. Sequencing used immunoSEQ multiplex PCR; TCRdb keeps in-frame clones, though not all of them. The sample has about 71,000 clones; over 85% are singletons. Specimen: PBMCs. These TCRs come from a young man in good health and CMV-seropositive. Both conserved end residues are part of each CDR3. A D gene is named only where the DNA matches it firmly. Clone size appears in some rows only: once, few, many, or a class for an expanded clone.

clone size	J gene	D gene	V gene	CDR3 DNA	CDR3 protein
.	TRBJ2-7	TRBD1	TRBV7-2	TGTGCCAGCAGCTTAGATGCGACAGGGGGGATTAGCTCCTACGAGCAGTACTTC	CASSLDATGGISSYEQYF
.	TRBJ1-2	.	TRBV9	TGTGCCAGCAGCCCCCGGACAGATTGGTACGGTGGCTACACCTTC	CASSPRTDWYGGYTF
.	TRBJ2-7	.	TRBV10-3	TGTGCCATCAGTGAGTCAGAGAACGAGCAGTACTTC	CAISESENEQYF
.	TRBJ2-1	TRBD2	TRBV13	TGTGCCAGCAGCCCCCTGGGGAGCGGGAGCTCCTACAATGAGCAGTTCTTC	CASSPLGSGSSYNEQFF
.	TRBJ2-7	.	TRBV28	TGTGCCAGCAGCCCAACAGGGAGGGAGATCTACGAGCAGTACTTC	CASSPTGREIYEQYF
once	TRBJ1-6	.	TRBV28	TGTGCCAGCAGTTTAGAGGACAGACATAATTCACCCCTCCACTTT	CASSLEDRHNSPLHF
.	TRBJ2-5	.	TRBV2	TGTGCCAGCAGCGACAGGAGCCAAGAGACCCAGTACTTC	CASSDRSQETQYF
few	TRBJ1-6	.	TRBV6-1	TGTGCCAGCAGTTCGACGGAGGAGAATTCACCCCTCCACTTT	CASSSTEENSPLHF
.	TRBJ2-1	.	TRBV28	TGTGCCAGTTCCCCCGGACAACGACCCTACAATGAGCAGTTCTTC	CASSPGQRPYNEQFF
once	TRBJ2-7	TRBD1	TRBV27	TGTGCCAGCAGTCCGACAGGGGGCGGGTACGAGCAGTACTTC	CASSPTGGGYEQYF
.	TRBJ2-7	TRBD1	TRBV25-1	TGTGCCAGCAGTGAACCCGGGACAGGGAACGAGCAGTACTTC	CASSEPGTGNEQYF
.	TRBJ1-6	TRBD1	TRBV9	TGTGCCAGCAGCGAAGGACAGGGGAGGTCCTATAATTCACCCCTCCACTTT	CASSEGQGRSYNSPLHF
.	TRBJ2-7	.	TRBV5-1	TGCGCCAGCAGCCGAGGCGGCCAAGAGCAGTACTTC	CASSRGGQEQYF
once	TRBJ2-7	.	TRBV20-1	TGCAGTGCCGGGAACTACGAGCAGTACTTC	CSAGNYEQYF
.	TRBJ2-1	TRBD2	TRBV19	TGTGCCAGTAGTTTGCGACTAGCGGGAGTTTCGAGGTACAATGAGCAGTTCTTC	CASSLRLAGVSRYNEQFF
.	TRBJ2-1	TRBD2	TRBV7-9	TGTGCCAGCAGTCGATTCCTAGCGGGGGGCTACAATGAGCAGTTCTTC	CASSRFLAGGYNEQFF
.	TRBJ2-2	.	TRBV9	TGTGCCAGCAGGGCGACCGGGACAACGAACACCGGGGAGCTGTTTTTT	CASRATGTTNTGELFF
.	TRBJ1-1	.	TRBV19	TGTGCCAGTAGTTGGGTCCGGAGCCTGAACACTGAAGCTTTCTTT	CASSWVRSLNTEAFF
once	TRBJ2-3	TRBD2	TRBV7-2	TGTGCCAGCAGCTTAGAACTAGCGGGGGGTGATACGCAGTATTTT	CASSLELAGGDTQYF
.	TRBJ1-5	.	TRBV19	TGTGCCAGTAGTATCAGTCTCTACTGGGCGTCCCAGCATTTT	CASSISLYWASQHF